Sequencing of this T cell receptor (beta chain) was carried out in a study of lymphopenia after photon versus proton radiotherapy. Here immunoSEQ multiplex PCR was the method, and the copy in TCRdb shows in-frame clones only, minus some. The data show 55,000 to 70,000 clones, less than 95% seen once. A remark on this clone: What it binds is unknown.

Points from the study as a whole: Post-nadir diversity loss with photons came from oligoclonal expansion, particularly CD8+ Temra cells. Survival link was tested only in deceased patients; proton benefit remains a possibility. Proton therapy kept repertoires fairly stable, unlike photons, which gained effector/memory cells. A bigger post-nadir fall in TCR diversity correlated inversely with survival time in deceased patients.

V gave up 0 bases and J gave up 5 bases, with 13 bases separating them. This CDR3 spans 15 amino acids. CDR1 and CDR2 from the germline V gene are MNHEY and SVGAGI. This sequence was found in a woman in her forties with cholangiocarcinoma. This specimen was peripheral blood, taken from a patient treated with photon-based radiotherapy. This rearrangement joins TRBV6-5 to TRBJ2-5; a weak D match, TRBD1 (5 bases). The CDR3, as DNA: TGTGCCAGCAGTTACTCAGTCGTAGCAGGGGAGACCCAGTACTTC. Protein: CASSYSVVAGETQYF.